The 24 T cell receptor beta chains below were found in one sample sequenced in a study of cytomegalovirus exposure and HLA in healthy donors. The PCR was carried out with 60 Vbeta primers and 13 Jbeta primers. The assay was immunoSEQ multiplex PCR, and TCRdb's table has in-frame clones only and misses some. The table lists roughly 170,000 clones, roughly 78% of them singletons. Sequencing was carried out using PBMCs. These TCRs come from a boy aged 10-17 years in good health and CMV-seronegative.

V is TRBV2 and J is TRBJ2-5; 7 bases agree with TRBD1. The J call is uncertain, as TRBJ2-7 better fits the DNA end. The CDR3 totals 13 residues. Germline loops: CDR1 SNHLY, CDR2 FYNNEI. The CDR3 region is CASSRDSVYEQYF. CDR3 in DNA: TGTGCCAGCAGCCGGGACAGCGTCTACGAGCAGTACTTC.

This clone was recorded a few times. The V gene is TRBV9, the J gene TRBJ2-3, with unresolved D. Trimming took 0 bases from V and 2 from J, leaving 7 bases between them. Germline CDR1 reads SGDLS; CDR2 reads YYNGEE. The CDR3 extends over 14 amino acids. The CDR3 DNA reads as TGTGCCAGCAGCGTAGGAGGCTACACAGATACGCAGTATTTT. Its protein is CASSVGGYTDTQYF.

V is TRBV4-2 and J is TRBJ1-2, with 11 bases identical to TRBD1. V was clipped by 0 bases and J by 5 bases; unmatched bases: 11. The germline V gene has CDR1 LGHNA and CDR2 YNFKEQ. This CDR3 spans 18 amino acids. CDR3 residues: CASSQDVGRDRGWYGYTF. The CDR3 DNA reads TGTGCCAGCAGCCAAGATGTAGGGAGGGACAGGGGGTGGTATGGCTACACCTTC.

There are a few counts of this clone. This rearrangement joins TRBV6-5 to TRBJ1-2; D is undetermined. This CDR3 is 14 amino acids long. The V gene lost 5 bases and the J gene lost 0 bases, with 10 bases spanning the gap. Germline values: CDR1 MNHEY, CDR2 SVGAGI. The CDR3 is CASSAPGANYGYTF. The CDR3 coding sequence is TGTGCCAGCAGTGCCCCCGGGGCTAACTATGGCTACACCTTC.

V usage is TRBV2 and J usage is TRBJ2-7, with no clear D. V shed 5 bases and J shed 1 base, with 12 bases lying between them. There are 14 residues in the CDR3. Germline V gives CDR1 SNHLY, CDR2 FYNNEI. This CDR3 reads CASSWVRPSYEQYF. The CDR3 bases are TGTGCCAGCAGTTGGGTGAGGCCATCCTACGAGCAGTACTTC.

V usage is TRBV18 and J usage is TRBJ2-7, with TRBD1 matching 7 bases. V shed 4 bases and J 2 bases; nucleotides not matched to a gene: 11. The germline V gene has CDR1 KGHSH and CDR2 LQKENI. The CDR3 is 16 amino acids. The DNA for the CDR3 is TGTGCCAGCTCACAAACCTCACAGGGGCCAACCTACGAGCAGTACTTC. It specifies CASSQTSQGPTYEQYF.

This sequence joins TRBV11-3 and TRBJ2-1; 9 bases align to TRBD2. The length of the CDR3 is 17 residues. CDR1 and CDR2 (germline): SGHNT, YENEEA. The J segment lost 5 bases and the V segment lost 0 bases, leaving 8 bases of the junction unmatched. The DNA for the CDR3 is TGTGCCAGCAGCTTAGATTGGGAGCGGGAGGTGAACAATGAGCAGTTCTTC. This sequence encodes CASSLDWEREVNNEQFF. The variable domain in full, with the rest retrieved from reference TRBV11-3 and TRBJ2-1, is EAGVVQSPRYKIIEKKQPVAFWCNPISGHNTLYWYLQNLGQGPELLIRYENEEAVDDSQLPKDRFSAERLKGVDSTLKIQPAELGDSAVYLCASSLDWEREVNNEQFFGPGTRLTVL.

As to this clone: The DNA is left out, because the CDR3 cannot be placed on it with certainty; the CDR3 is given as TCRdb lists it. CDR3 protein: CASSVFWSSGRNEQYF. This chain links TRBV2 with TRBJ2-7; the D call in the table, TRBD2, was not verified against the DNA. The CDR3 is 16 amino acids long, termini counted. From germline, CDR1 is SNHLY and CDR2 FYNNEI.

The chain joins TRBV9 to TRBJ2-5; TRBD2 agrees at 7 bases. Germline CDR1 is SGDLS and CDR2 is YYNGEE. With V trimmed by 3 bases and J by 6 bases, 11 bases remained unmatched. CDR3 length equals 15 residues. DNA of the CDR3: TGTGCCAGCAGCGAAGCGGCGGGAGTAGGGCAGACCCAGTACTTC. Its protein is CASSEAAGVGQTQYF.

This clone was observed a single time. The chain links TRBV4-3 to TRBJ2-1; weak D call: TRBD1 (6 bases). The CDR3 runs to 18 residues. The germline V gene has CDR1 LGHNA and CDR2 YSLEER. The V and J ends lost 3 bases and 9 bases respectively, with 27 bases between them. The CDR3 sequence: CASSQAGGTGTVLAEQFF. The CDR3 DNA sequence: TGCGCCAGCAGCCAGGCTGGGGGCACCGGGACCGTTTTAGCTGAGCAGTTCTTC.

The rearrangement uses TRBV6-4 and TRBJ1-2; 10 nucleotides line up with TRBD1. The CDR3 runs 14 residues. CDR1 and CDR2 (germline): MRHNA, SNTAGT. V lost 8 bases and J lost 5; bases outside the gene matches: 8. The CDR3, as DNA: TGTGCCAGCCAAGTGGACAGGGGGGTTTATGGCTACACCTTC. Translated, it gives CASQVDRGVYGYTF.

CDR3 DNA: TGCGCCAGCAGCCAAGAAATTGAACGGGGGGGGCGCGGTACTAATGAAAAACTGTTTTTT. It is translated as CASSQEIERGGRGTNEKLFF. The chain uses TRBV4-1 and TRBJ1-4; a weak D match, TRBD1 (6 bases). Germline V lookup: CDR1 MGHRA, CDR2 YSYEKL. Trimming removed 0 bases at V and 2 bases at J, with 22 bases between. The CDR3 runs 20 residues.

The gene calls are TRBV27 and TRBJ2-2; 10 positions agree with TRBD2. Germline V lookup: CDR1 MNHEY, CDR2 SMNVEV (reference sequence). CDR3 length: 17 residues. Trimming cost V 5 bases and J 5 bases; bases outside gene matches: 11. CDR3 amino acids: CASSHDTSGTRTGELFF. CDR3 sequence (DNA): TGTGCCAGCAGTCACGATACTAGCGGGACCAGAACCGGGGAGCTGTTTTTT.

The rearrangement uses TRBV11-2 and TRBJ1-5; no firm D call. The CDR3 has 13 residues. In germline, CDR1 is SGHAT, CDR2 FQNNGV. Trimming shortened V by 5 bases and J by 2 bases, and 7 bases separated the two germline ends. The CDR3 sequence is CASSRERNQPQHF. The CDR3 coding sequence is TGTGCCAGCAGCCGCGAACGCAATCAGCCCCAGCATTTT.

This chain connects TRBV11-2 to TRBJ1-1; no firm D call. There are 13 residues in the CDR3. With 8 bases removed from V and 1 base from J, the gap between germline ends came to 11 bases. From germline, CDR1 is SGHAT and CDR2 FQNNGV. CDR3 DNA sequence: TGTGCCAGCTCTCTGGAGGGGAACACTGAAGCTTTCTTT. It translates to CASSLEGNTEAFF.

The genes are TRBV30 and TRBJ1-2; D is unresolved. Germline V CDR1 and CDR2: GTSNPN, SVGIG (reference sequence). This CDR3 is 13 amino acids long. Trimming pared 1 base from V and 7 bases from J, leaving 13 bases between. The CDR3 spells CAWSAGALVGYTF. In DNA form, the CDR3 reads TGTGCCTGGAGTGCAGGTGCGTTGGTTGGCTACACCTTC.

The chain links TRBV19 to TRBJ1-1; D remains unclear. This CDR3 contains 13 residues. Trimming removed 6 bases from V and 7 bases from J, with 15 bases in between. From germline, CDR1 is LNHDA and CDR2 SQIVND (reference sequence). The CDR3 DNA follows: TGTGCCAGTAGGGGAGGAGGCGGCCTTGAAGCTTTCTTT. Protein sequence: CASRGGGGLEAFF.

This clone has only one observation. The rearrangement joins TRBV6-5 to TRBJ1-2; TRBD1 aligns across 12 bases. J was trimmed by 2 bases and V by 5 bases; bases with no gene match: 3. The CDR3 spans 15 residues. Germline assignment: CDR1 MNHEY and CDR2 SVGAGI. CDR3 amino acids: CASSTGTGGNYGYTF. DNA of the CDR3: TGTGCCAGCAGTACCGGGACAGGGGGCAACTATGGCTACACCTTC.

This clone was observed a few times. The chain employs TRBV4-3 and TRBJ1-4; 7 positions agree with TRBD1. This CDR3 contains 16 residues. After removal of 3 bases from V and 4 bases from J, the junction contained 8 bases not matched to a gene. Germline V gene sequence: CDR1 LGHNA, CDR2 YSLEER. The CDR3 DNA sequence: TGCGCCAGCAGCCACGGAGGGGGCGTCGTTAATGAAAAACTGTTTTTT. The encoded protein is CASSHGGGVVNEKLFF.

The V and J genes are TRBV5-1 and TRBJ1-4, with TRBD1 matching 8 bases. CDR1 SGHRS and CDR2 YFSETQ come from the germline V gene. V trimming: 4 bases; J trimming: 5 bases; junction bases outside the gene matches: 13. The CDR3 is 17 amino acids. This CDR3 reads CASSGTPTGEGNEKLFF. The CDR3 DNA sequence: TGCGCCAGCAGCGGAACACCGACAGGGGAGGGAAATGAAAAACTGTTTTTT.

This sequence joins TRBV5-4 and TRBJ2-5; weak D call: TRBD2 (6 bases). Germline V gives CDR1 SGHNT, CDR2 YYREEE (reference sequence). The CDR3 loop spans 14 amino acids. V was cut by 1 base and J by 5 bases, with 12 bases left in between. The CDR3 DNA follows: TGTGCCAGCAGCTTGAGTGGGGCGGGGGAGACCCAGTACTTC. It specifies CASSLSGAGETQYF.

V is TRBV4-1 and J is TRBJ1-4; D is undetermined. The CDR3 has 14 residues. Germline-derived CDR1 and CDR2 are MGHRA and YSYEKL. Trimming stripped 1 base from V and 8 bases from J, with 11 bases between. CDR3 loop: CASSQARILEKLFF. Here the CDR3 DNA reads TGCGCCAGCAGCCAAGCCCGGATACTAGAAAAACTGTTTTTT.

The chain links TRBV4-3 to TRBJ1-2, with 9 bases matching TRBD1. J was trimmed by 4 bases and V by 4 bases; bases with no gene match: 10. The CDR3 is made up of 16 amino acids. Germline CDR1 LGHNA, CDR2 YSLEER. This CDR3 is CASSLITGGRGYGYTF. The DNA of the CDR3 is TGCGCCAGCAGCCTCATCACAGGGGGCCGCGGCTATGGCTACACCTTC.

The V gene is TRBV27, the J gene TRBJ2-2; 8 bases fit TRBD1. Looked up from germline, CDR1 is MNHEY and CDR2 is SMNVEV (reference sequence). This CDR3 is 18 amino acids long. V shed 0 bases and J 0 bases; nucleotides not matched to a gene: 6. This chain's CDR3 is CASSLSNTDRANTGELFF. DNA of the CDR3: TGTGCCAGCAGTTTATCGAACACGGACAGGGCGAACACCGGGGAGCTGTTTTTT.